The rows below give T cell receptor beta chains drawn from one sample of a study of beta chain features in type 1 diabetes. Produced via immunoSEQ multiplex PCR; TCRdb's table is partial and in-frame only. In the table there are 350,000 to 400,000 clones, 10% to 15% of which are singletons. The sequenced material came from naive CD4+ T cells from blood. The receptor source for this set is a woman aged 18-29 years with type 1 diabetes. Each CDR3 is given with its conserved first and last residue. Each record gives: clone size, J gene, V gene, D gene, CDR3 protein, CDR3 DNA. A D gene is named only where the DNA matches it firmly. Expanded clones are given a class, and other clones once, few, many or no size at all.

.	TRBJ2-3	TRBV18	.	CASSPNQGTTDTQYF	TGTGCCAGCTCTCCCAATCAGGGGACGACAGATACGCAGTATTTT
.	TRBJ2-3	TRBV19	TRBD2	CASSIGLSGTTQYF	TGTGCCAGTAGTATAGGCTTGAGCGGGACTACGCAGTATTTT
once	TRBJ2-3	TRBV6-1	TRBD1	CASSLGQGYSDTQYF	TGTGCCAGCAGTCTGGGACAGGGGTACTCAGATACGCAGTATTTT
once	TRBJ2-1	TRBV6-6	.	CASSLDSQKYNEQFF	TGTGCCAGCAGCCTCGACAGTCAGAAGTACAATGAGCAGTTCTTC
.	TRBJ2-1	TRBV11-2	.	CASSPVTRLGQFF	TGTGCCAGCAGCCCCGTAACTCGCCTTGGGCAGTTCTTC
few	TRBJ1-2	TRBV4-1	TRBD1	CASSVPGQGFGYTF	TGCGCCAGCAGCGTGCCGGGACAGGGGTTTGGCTACACCTTC
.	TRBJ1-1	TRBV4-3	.	CASSQEIRGGTEAFF	TGCGCCAGCAGCCAAGAAATTCGGGGTGGCACTGAAGCTTTCTTT
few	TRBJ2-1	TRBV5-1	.	CASSLVPGKLLDEQFF	TGCGCCAGCAGCTTGGTTCCGGGGAAACTCCTCGATGAGCAGTTCTTC
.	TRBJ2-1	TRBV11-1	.	CASRPGSYNEQFF	TGTGCCAGCAGGCCAGGCTCCTACAATGAGCAGTTCTTC
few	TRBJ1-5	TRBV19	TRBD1	CATLGQGRGQPQHF	TGTGCCACTCTGGGACAGGGAAGGGGTCAGCCCCAGCATTTT
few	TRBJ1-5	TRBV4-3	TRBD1	CASSATGNQPQHF	TGCGCCAGCAGCGCGACAGGGAATCAGCCCCAGCATTTT
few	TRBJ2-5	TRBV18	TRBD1	CASSPAGTGVLETQYF	TGTGCCAGCTCACCAGCCGGGACAGGGGTGTTGGAGACCCAGTACTTC
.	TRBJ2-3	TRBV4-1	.	CASSQDGQWVIDTQYF	TGCGCCAGCAGCCAAGATGGGCAGTGGGTGATAGATACGCAGTATTTT
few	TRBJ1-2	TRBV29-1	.	CSARDSAYGYTF	TGCAGCGCCCGGGACTCAGCATACGGCTACACCTTC
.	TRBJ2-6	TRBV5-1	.	CASSPAGQGANVLTF	TGCGCCAGCAGCCCGGCGGGACAGGGGGCCAACGTCCTGACTTTC
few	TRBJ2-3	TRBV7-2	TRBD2	CASSLSRLAADTQYF	TGTGCCAGCAGCTTAAGTCGGCTAGCGGCCGATACGCAGTATTTT
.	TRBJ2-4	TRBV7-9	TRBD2	CASSSTVGGIAKNIQYF	TGTGCCAGCAGCTCAACAGTCGGGGGGATAGCCAAAAACATTCAGTACTTC
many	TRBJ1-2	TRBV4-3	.	CASSQERAGVGYTF	TGCGCCAGCAGCCAAGAGAGGGCAGGGGTTGGCTACACCTTC
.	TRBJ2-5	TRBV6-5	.	CASRSTVQETQYF	TGTGCCAGCAGGTCCACAGTACAAGAGACCCAGTACTTC